This T cell receptor (beta chain) was recovered during a study of cytomegalovirus exposure and HLA in healthy donors. The PCR contained 60 Vbeta and 13 Jbeta primers. Libraries were prepared by immunoSEQ multiplex PCR; TCRdb keeps only in-frame clonotypes and omits some of them. The sample lists over 150,000 clones; approximately 83% were seen once. CDR1 and CDR2 (germline): LNHDA, SQIVND (reference sequence). V shed 8 bases and J shed 5 bases, with 13 bases lying between them. The CDR3 length is 13 residues. The sample taken for sequencing was PBMCs. The TCR was taken from a boy between 2 and 10 years old in good health and CMV-seronegative. The V gene is TRBV19, the J gene TRBJ1-5; possible D gene TRBD1, 5 bases. The DNA of the CDR3 is TGTGCCAGTCGGGGGACGGATGATCAGCCCCAGCATTTT. Translating gives CASRGTDDQPQHF.